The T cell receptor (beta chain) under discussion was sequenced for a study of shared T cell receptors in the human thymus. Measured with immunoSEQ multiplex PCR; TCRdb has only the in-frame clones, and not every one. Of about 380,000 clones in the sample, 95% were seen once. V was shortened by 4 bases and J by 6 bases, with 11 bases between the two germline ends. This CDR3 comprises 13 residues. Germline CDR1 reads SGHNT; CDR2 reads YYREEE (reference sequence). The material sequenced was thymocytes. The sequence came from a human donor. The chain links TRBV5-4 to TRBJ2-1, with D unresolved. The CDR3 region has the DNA TGTGCCAGCAGCCTCGATCGGCCCAATGAGCAGTTCTTC. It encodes CASSLDRPNEQFF.